The sequence of this T cell receptor (beta chain) was determined in a study of shared clonotypes between healthy human individuals (dated by TCRdb to about 2020). For the wider study: A couple of women and a few men aged 18 to 49 years were included in the cohort. Between about 0.94 and 8.9 billion PBMCs per donor were obtained by leukapheresis. To increase sequencing depth and limit assay-specific biases, TCR repertoire library preparation and sequencing were carried out by different laboratories using diverse techniques. To estimate repertoire size and how much clonotype sharing occurs between individuals, the study deeply sequenced the blood TCR repertoires of several healthy adults. For each donor, CD4 naive and CD4 memory were each run on three plates, CD8 naive on two plates, and CD8 memory on one plate.

Measured from the cysteine to the phenylalanine, the CDR3 is 16 residues long. CDR3 DNA is the only sequence kept; it has 48 bases, read in frame from the first base. Ends trimmed: V by 1 base, J by 5 bases; bases unmatched to a gene: 6. Taken from the germline V gene, the CDR1 and CDR2 loops are LGHNA and YSLEER. Using the deep immunoSEQ assay, TCR CDR3 regions were amplified from genomic DNA by multiplex PCR. For each cell subset, the extracted genomic DNA was distributed evenly across all wells of several immunoSEQ 96-well plates, and each plate served as one replicate. For sorted subsets, approximately 210 ng genomic DNA, equal to approximately 30,000 T cell genomes, was loaded into each replicate PCR. The purified libraries were quantified using a Qubit 3.0 fluorometer, sized with a Bioanalyzer 2100, and then quantified again using the KAPA Library Quantification kit. A separate single-read 150-cycle Illumina NextSeq 550 flow cell was used to sequence each immunoSEQ 96-well plate. As for the original processing: The immunoSEQ output contained only junctional sequences without quality scores, so filtering could not match that applied to full-length reads. Sequences were annotated with PyIR, a Python wrapper for IgBLAST v1.9, and V/J genes and CDR3 were assigned using IMGT germline references. Reads were removed for weak V/J assignments (E-value above 1e-6), missing CDR3, stop codons, out-of-frame junctions, or ambiguous translated residues. V3J clonotypes were defined as sequences sharing an identical inferred V gene, J gene, and CDR3 amino acid sequence. The percentage overlap between two repertoires was calculated by dividing the number of shared unique clonotypes by the size of the smaller repertoire. Three approaches were used to assess repertoire richness: RTK rarefaction, the Chao1 estimator, and Recon v2.1 estimates of unobserved clonotypes. For all TCRbeta clonotypes obtained by the gDNA method from four donors, generation probabilities were computed with OLGA. Not all clones reach the TCRdb copy of this immuneACCESS table, which keeps in-frame sequences only. Checked studies attribute under half of the gap to unresolved V genes and leave the rest unexplained. That table supplies the V and J calls and clone size; D and trimming were determined from the DNA. For this sample there are roughly 890,000 clones; around 93% appear just once. The top ten constitute 20% to 30% of the sample.

Overall study results and their limits: Estimated clonotype richness was generally larger for naive than for memory subsets. Compared with non-shared clonotypes, the clonotypes found in all four sorted-subset donors had higher generation probabilities. Incomplete sequencing was indicated by rarefaction of sorted-subset datasets, despite the large sequencing depth. Across a few donors, approximately 4.9% of naive CD4, around 3.5% of naive CD8, about 2.3% of memory CD4, and approximately 0.42% of memory CD8 clonotypes were shared. Because the study included only a small number of donors, the genetic and exposure-history diversity represented was limited. Sampling was restricted to blood, and TCR repertoires in tissue are likely to differ from TCR repertoires in blood. Based on pairwise subsampling, the degree of clonotype sharing among donors was expected to be affected by sequencing depth.

For the CD8 naive samples, CD45RO-negative cells were positively selected for CCR7, yielding a CD45RA+CCR7+ population from which TemRA cells were excluded. Healthy HIV-negative adults with no recently reported acute infections or vaccinations were included as donors. Every donor was a Caucasian adult living in Nashville, Tennessee, USA. After blood collection by leukapheresis, PBMCs were isolated using Ficoll-Histopaque density gradient centrifugation and then cryopreserved in the vapor phase of liquid nitrogen. Analytical flow cytometry was used to check the purity and quantity of each magnetically sorted T cell population. From each sorted fraction, genomic DNA was isolated and quantified by UV absorbance on a Nanodrop 2000c. Comment on this clone: Its antigen target is currently unknown. No much larger clonotype is one base removed from it; base qualities were not supplied.

The TCR comes from a man in his thirties or forties in good health. The V and J segments used are TRBV4-3 and TRBJ2-3; TRBD2 matches 10 bases in the middle. Sequencing used naive CD8+ T cells sorted from blood. In light of the paper, this sample's cell subset or site label describes: CD45RA+CCR7+. The CDR3 region reads CASSQALASGRDTQYF. The DNA sequence is given as TGCGCCAGCAGCCAAGCCCTGGCTAGCGGGAGAGATACGCAGTATTTT.